This TCR beta chain is drawn from a study of shared clonotypes between healthy human individuals. TCRdb's table, derived via immunoSEQ multiplex PCR, lists solely in-frame clones and lacks some. The sample includes millions of clones, 85% to 95% seen only once; the top ten take roughly 0.13%. The sample taken for sequencing was naive CD4+ T cells sorted from blood. Subset reported: CD45RA+ positively selected. The receptor was isolated from a man aged 18 to 35 in good health.

CDR3 coding DNA: TGTGCCACCAGCAGAGGGACAGCCCTTCAAGGGGGCTACACCTTC. It translates to CATSRGTALQGGYTF. The chain is built from TRBV15 and TRBJ1-2; a weak D match, TRBD1 (6 bases). V dropped 1 base and J dropped 8 bases, with 17 bases sitting between them. Germline values: CDR1 LNHNV, CDR2 YYDKDF (reference sequence). The CDR3 runs to 15 residues.